This T cell receptor beta chain stems from a study of cytomegalovirus exposure and HLA in healthy donors. The sample holds a few counts of this clone. These donors, healthy bone marrow donors, were studied. There were likely unrecorded immune exposures, though donors were nominally healthy when sampled. PCR used 60 Vbeta primers and 13 Jbeta primers. TCRdb's copy holds only in-frame clones and misses some; the assay was immunoSEQ multiplex PCR. The table shows about 75,000 clones, with around 84% occurring only once. This receptor was obtained from a man between 65 and 80 years old in good health and CMV-seropositive. The sample consisted of PBMCs.

CDR3 sequence (DNA): TGCGCCAGCAGCCAATCAGGGGGCCGGGAGGCTTTCTTT. Translating gives CASSQSGGREAFF. The V call is TRBV4-1, the J call TRBJ1-1; 8 bases fit TRBD1. The length of the CDR3 is 13 residues. V was pared by 2 bases and J by 11 bases, with 7 bases of the junction left unmatched. Per germline, CDR1 MGHRA and CDR2 YSYEKL.